Below are 3 T cell receptor beta chains sequenced from a single sample in a study of T cell responses to AZD1222 COVID-19 vaccine. Profiled with immunoSEQ multiplex PCR; TCRdb holds only in-frame clones, not every one. The data contain 90,000 to 150,000 clones, 85% to 90% of them seen just once; the ten biggest clones take up roughly 7.7%. Source: peripheral blood, taken on day 0 of AZD1222 vaccination. These receptor sequences come from an adult in good health.

The genes are TRBV2 and TRBJ2-5; D remains unclear. Trimming removed 7 bases from V and 5 bases from J, with 14 bases in between. Germline V gene lookup returns CDR1 SNHLY and CDR2 FYNNEI. The CDR3 spans 13 residues. CDR3 sequence reads: CASKVASVETQYF. The CDR3 nucleotides read TGTGCCAGCAAAGTCGCTAGTGTTGAGACCCAGTACTTC.

V is TRBV4-3 and J is TRBJ2-3, with D possibly matching TRBD1 (5 bases). V was clipped by 5 bases and J by 1 base, with 7 bases between them. Looked up from germline, CDR1 is LGHNA and CDR2 is YSLEER. CDR3 length: 13 amino acids. The CDR3 bases are TGCGCCAGCAGCATACAGGGCACAGATACGCAGTATTTT. It yields the protein CASSIQGTDTQYF.

The chain links TRBV3-1 (or the pseudogene TRBV3-2) to TRBJ2-5, with D perhaps matching TRBD1 (6 bases). The CDR3 has 14 residues. Germline values: CDR1 LGHDT, CDR2 YNNKEL (reference sequence). Trimming removed 4 bases at V and 1 base at J, with 10 bases between. This CDR3 reads CASSPRQAQETQYF. CDR3 nucleotide sequence: TGTGCCAGCAGCCCGCGACAGGCCCAAGAGACCCAGTACTTC.